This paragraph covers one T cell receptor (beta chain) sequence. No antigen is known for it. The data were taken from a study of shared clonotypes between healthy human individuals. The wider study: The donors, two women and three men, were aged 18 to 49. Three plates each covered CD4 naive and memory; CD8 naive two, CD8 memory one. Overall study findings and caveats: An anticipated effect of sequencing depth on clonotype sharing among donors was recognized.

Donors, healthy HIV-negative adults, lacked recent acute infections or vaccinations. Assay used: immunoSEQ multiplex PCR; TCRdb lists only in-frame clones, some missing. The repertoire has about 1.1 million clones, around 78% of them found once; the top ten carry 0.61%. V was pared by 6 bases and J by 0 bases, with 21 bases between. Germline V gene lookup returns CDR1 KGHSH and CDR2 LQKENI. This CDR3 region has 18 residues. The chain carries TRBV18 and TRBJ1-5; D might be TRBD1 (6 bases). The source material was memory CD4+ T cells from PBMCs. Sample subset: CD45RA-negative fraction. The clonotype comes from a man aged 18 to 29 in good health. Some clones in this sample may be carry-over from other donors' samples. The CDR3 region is CASSIPEGRGDSNQPQHF. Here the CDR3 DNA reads TGTGCCAGCTCCATCCCCGAGGGGAGGGGGGATAGCAATCAGCCCCAGCATTTT.